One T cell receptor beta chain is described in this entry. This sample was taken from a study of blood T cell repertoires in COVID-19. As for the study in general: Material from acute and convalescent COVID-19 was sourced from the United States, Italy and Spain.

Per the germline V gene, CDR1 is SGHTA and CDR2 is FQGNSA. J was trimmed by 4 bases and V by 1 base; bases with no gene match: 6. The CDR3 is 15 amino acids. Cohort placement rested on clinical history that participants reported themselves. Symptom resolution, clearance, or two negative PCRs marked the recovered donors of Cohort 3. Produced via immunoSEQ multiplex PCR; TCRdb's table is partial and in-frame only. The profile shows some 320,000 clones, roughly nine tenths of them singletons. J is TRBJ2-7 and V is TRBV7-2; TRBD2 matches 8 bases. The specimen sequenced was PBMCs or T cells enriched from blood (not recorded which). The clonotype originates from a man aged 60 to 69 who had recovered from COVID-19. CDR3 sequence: CASSLDRTSRYEQYF. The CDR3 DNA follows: TGTGCCAGCAGCTTAGATAGGACTAGCAGATACGAGCAGTACTTC.